This T cell receptor beta chain was profiled in a study of human T cells and chemical hapten exposure. Broader study findings: Once DPC sensitization occurred, TCRs above 1 in 1000 frequency showed no change. Expanded TCRs created a significantly greater count of big CDR3 similarity clusters than controls did.

A single record per CDR3 protein comes from TCRdb applying MiXCR to the RACE reads. Seen here are more than 30,000 distinct CDR3 sequences, 5.5% to 7.5% observed once, and the top ten hold 9.1%. The table lists this clonotype with many counts. What it binds is unknown. This sample's time point: patch test 1, 2 weeks after DPC sensitization. The treatment denotes: therapeutic diphenylcyclopropenone sensitization with weekly scalp DPC. Total RNA was isolated from unfractionated whole blood. The study drew its donors from alopecia patients who were 18 to 70 years old and suitable for DPC. The germline CDR1 and CDR2 sequences are MNHEY and SVGEGT. The CDR3 sequence is 14 residues long. J was trimmed by 8 bases and V by 6 bases; bases with no gene match: 10.

The sample here was whole blood, taken in connection with sensitization to the hapten diphenylcyclopropenone (DPC). The chain uses TRBV6-2 or TRBV6-3 and TRBJ2-1, with TRBD1 matching 7 bases. The clonotype originates from a woman in her 30s with alopecia areata. Some clones in this sample may be carry-over from other donors' samples. This CDR3 reads CASSKGQLPYEQFF. In DNA form, the CDR3 reads TGTGCCAGCAGCAAGGGACAGCTCCCCTATGAGCAGTTCTTC.